The present entry profiles one TCR beta chain with its context. Its antigen is not identified. This entry belongs to a study of cytomegalovirus exposure and HLA in healthy donors. Study-wide context: A later analysis reported the same platform for the 100 to 150 validation repertoires and the roughly 630 first-cohort repertoires.

General study results and limits: Cytomegalovirus association was assigned to approximately 160 TCR beta chains.

The repertoire was sequenced with immunoSEQ multiplex PCR; TCRdb's copy has only in-frame clones and lacks some. The sample yields about 220,000 clones, 85% to 90% seen once. The sample comprised PBMCs. This clonotype was obtained from a man between 18 and 35 years old in good health and CMV-seronegative.

CDR3 in DNA: TGTGCCAGCTCACCATTTCCTAGCTACGAGCAGTACTTC. Protein: CASSPFPSYEQYF. The chain recombines TRBV18 with TRBJ2-7, with D hard to call. Germline V lookup: CDR1 KGHSH, CDR2 LQKENI. This CDR3 spans 13 amino acids. V was pared by 2 bases and J by 3 bases, with 8 bases between.